Described below is a single T cell receptor (beta chain) sequence and its context. CDR1 is SGHDT and CDR2 is YYEEEE in the germline V gene. With 3 bases removed from V and 4 bases from J, the gap between germline ends came to 20 bases. There are 16 residues in the CDR3. These data belong to a study of shared clonotypes between healthy human individuals. Some clones are missing from TCRdb's copy, which holds only in-frame ones; the method was immunoSEQ multiplex PCR. The top ten hold 0.89% of the sample, which has around 990,000 clones, 70% to 85% seen once. Sequencing input: memory CD4+ T cells from PBMCs. Subset noted: CD45RA-negative fraction. This TCR came from a man between 18 and 35 years old in good health. Some clones in this sample may be carry-over from other donors' samples. V and J are TRBV5-6 and TRBJ2-7; perhaps TRBD2 as D (6 bases). CDR3 in amino acids: CASSYPGVHSPYEQYF. The DNA for the CDR3 is TGTGCCAGCAGCTATCCGGGGGTACATTCTCCTTACGAGCAGTACTTC.